The 4 T cell receptor beta chains below were found in one sample sequenced in a study of T cell responses to AZD1222 COVID-19 vaccine. Assay: immunoSEQ multiplex PCR; the TCRdb copy retains only in-frame clones and omits some. The sample yields about 97,000 clones, roughly 87% seen once. Sequenced material: peripheral blood, taken on day 0 of AZD1222 vaccination. Receptor source: an adult in good health.

The rearrangement links TRBV13 to TRBJ2-7; TRBD1 is a possible D gene (6 bases). This CDR3 comprises 17 residues. Germline CDR1 and CDR2: PRHDT and FYEKMQ (reference sequence). The V end lost 5 bases, the J end lost 0 bases, and 20 bases lay between the germline ends. Written as DNA, the CDR3 is TGTGCCAGCAGCAACCGACAGGCCCTCGAAAGCTCCTACGAGCAGTACTTC. It codes for CASSNRQALESSYEQYF.

This chain links TRBV7-2 with TRBJ1-3; no clear D. This CDR3 comprises 12 residues. V lost 3 bases and J lost 3, with 3 bases in between. The germline CDR1 and CDR2 sequences are SGHTA and FQGNSA. CDR3: CASSLGGNTIYF. Written as DNA, the CDR3 is TGTGCCAGCAGCTTGGGTGGAAACACCATATATTTT. Full variable domain (outside the CDR3, taken from reference TRBV7-2 and TRBJ1-3): GAGVSQSPSNKVTEKGKDVELRCDPISGHTALYWYRQSLGQGLEFLIYFQGNSAPDKSGLPSDRFSAERTGGSVSTLTIQRTQQEDSAVYLCASSLGGNTIYFGEGSWLTVV.

The sample holds a few counts of this clone. Other DNA variants within this sample encode the same CDR3. The gene calls are TRBV3-1 (or the pseudogene TRBV3-2) and TRBJ2-7; D is ambiguous. This CDR3 has 12 amino acids. V was clipped by 1 base and J by 1 base, with 2 bases between them. CDR1 and CDR2 (germline): LGHDT, YNNKEL (reference sequence). This chain's CDR3 is CASSQASYEQYF. In DNA, the CDR3 is TGTGCCAGCAGCCAAGCATCCTACGAGCAGTACTTC.

J is TRBJ1-2 and V is TRBV4-1; D is possibly TRBD1 (5 bases). The CDR3 covers 15 residues. Germline V gives CDR1 MGHRA, CDR2 YSYEKL. V was shortened by 0 bases and J by 4 bases, with 12 bases between the two germline ends. This chain's CDR3 is CASSQEAGYGYGYTF. The DNA for the CDR3 is TGCGCCAGCAGCCAAGAAGCAGGGTACGGCTATGGCTACACCTTC.